In its sample, the clone carrying this TCR beta chain was seen many times. As TCR cDNA was made by 5'RACE template switching, a universal primer site and UMIs were added. Via MiXCR, TCRdb re-called the 5' RACE reads, giving one row per CDR3 protein. The sample yields about 550,000 distinct CDR3 sequences, over 15% seen once. There are 16 residues in the CDR3. Germline lookup yields CDR1 SGHKS and CDR2 YYEKEE (reference sequence). Trimming took 1 base from V and 3 from J, leaving 17 bases between them. This sample stems from a study of T cells after yellow fever vaccination. The sequenced sample was PBMCs, obtained 15 days after the yellow fever booster vaccination. The chain uses TRBV5-5 and TRBJ2-7, with D possibly matching TRBD2 (5 bases). The receptor was derived from a man aged 30 to 45 who received the YFV17D yellow fever vaccine. The CDR3 sequence is CASSLLGSGVSYEQYF. CDR3 DNA sequence: TGTGCCAGCAGCTTGCTTGGATCCGGGGTGAGCTACGAGCAGTACTTC.